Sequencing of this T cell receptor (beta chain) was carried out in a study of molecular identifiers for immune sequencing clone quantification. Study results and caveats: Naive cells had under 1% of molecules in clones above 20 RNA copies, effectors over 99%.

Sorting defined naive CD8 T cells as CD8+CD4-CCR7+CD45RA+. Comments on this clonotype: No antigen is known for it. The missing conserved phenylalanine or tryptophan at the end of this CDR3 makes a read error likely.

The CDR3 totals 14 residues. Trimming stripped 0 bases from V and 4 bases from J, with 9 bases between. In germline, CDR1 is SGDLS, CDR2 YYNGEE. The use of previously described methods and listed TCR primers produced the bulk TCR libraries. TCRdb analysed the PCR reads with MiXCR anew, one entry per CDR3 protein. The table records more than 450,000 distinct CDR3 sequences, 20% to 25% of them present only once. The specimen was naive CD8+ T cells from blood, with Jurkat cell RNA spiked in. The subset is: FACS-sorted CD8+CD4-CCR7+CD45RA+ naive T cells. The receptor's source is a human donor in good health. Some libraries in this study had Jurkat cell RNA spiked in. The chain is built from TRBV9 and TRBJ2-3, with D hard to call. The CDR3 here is CASSVASYSDTQYL. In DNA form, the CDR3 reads TGTGCCAGCAGCGTAGCTTCCTACTCAGATACGCAGTATCTT.